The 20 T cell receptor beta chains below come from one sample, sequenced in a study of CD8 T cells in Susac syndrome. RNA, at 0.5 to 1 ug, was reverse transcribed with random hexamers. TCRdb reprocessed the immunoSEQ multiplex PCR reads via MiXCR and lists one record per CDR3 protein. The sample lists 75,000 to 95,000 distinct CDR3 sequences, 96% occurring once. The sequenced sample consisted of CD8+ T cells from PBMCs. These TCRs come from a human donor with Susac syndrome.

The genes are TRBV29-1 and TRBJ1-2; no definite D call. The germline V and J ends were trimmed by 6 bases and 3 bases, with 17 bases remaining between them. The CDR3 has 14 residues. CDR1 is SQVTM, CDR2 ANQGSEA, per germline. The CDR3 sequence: CSVWERSLDYGYTF. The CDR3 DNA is TGCAGCGTCTGGGAGAGGTCCTTGGACTATGGCTACACCTTC. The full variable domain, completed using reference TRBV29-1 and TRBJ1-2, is SAVISQKPSRDICQRGTSLTIQCQVDSQVTMMFWYRQQPGQSLTLIATANQGSEATYESGFVIDKFPISRPNLTFSTLTVSNMSPEDSSIYLCSVWERSLDYGYTFGSGTRLTVV.

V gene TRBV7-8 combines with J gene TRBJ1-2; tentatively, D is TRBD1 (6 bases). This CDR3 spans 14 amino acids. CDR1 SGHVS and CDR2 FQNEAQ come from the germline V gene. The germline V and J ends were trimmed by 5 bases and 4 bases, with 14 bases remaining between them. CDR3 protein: CASSESGVPYGYTF. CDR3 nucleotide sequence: TGTGCCAGCAGCGAGTCAGGGGTCCCCTATGGCTACACCTTC.

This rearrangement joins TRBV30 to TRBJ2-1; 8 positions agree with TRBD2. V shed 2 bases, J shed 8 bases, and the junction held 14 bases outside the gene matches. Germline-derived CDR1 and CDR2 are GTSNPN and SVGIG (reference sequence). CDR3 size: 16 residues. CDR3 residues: CAWSPPGGALRDEQFF. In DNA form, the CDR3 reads TGTGCCTGGAGTCCCCCGGGGGGGGCGTTGAGGGATGAGCAGTTCTTC.

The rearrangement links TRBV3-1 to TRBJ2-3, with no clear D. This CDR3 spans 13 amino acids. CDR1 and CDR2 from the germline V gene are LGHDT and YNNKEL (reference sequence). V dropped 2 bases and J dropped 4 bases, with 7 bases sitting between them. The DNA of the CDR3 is TGTGCCAGCAGCCAAAGCCCGCCAGATACGCAGTATTTT. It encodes CASSQSPPDTQYF.

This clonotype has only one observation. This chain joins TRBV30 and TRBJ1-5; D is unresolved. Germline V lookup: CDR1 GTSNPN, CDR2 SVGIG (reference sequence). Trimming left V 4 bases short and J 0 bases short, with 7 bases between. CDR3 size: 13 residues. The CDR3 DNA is TGTGCCTGGACGGATTATAGCAATCAGCCCCAGCATTTT. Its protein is CAWTDYSNQPQHF.

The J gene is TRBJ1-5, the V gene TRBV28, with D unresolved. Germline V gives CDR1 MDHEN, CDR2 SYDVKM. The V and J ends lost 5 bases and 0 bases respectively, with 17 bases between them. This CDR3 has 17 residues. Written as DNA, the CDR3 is TGTGCCAGCAGTCCCCCGCCGGACTACTATAGCAATCAGCCCCAGCATTTT. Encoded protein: CASSPPPDYYSNQPQHF.

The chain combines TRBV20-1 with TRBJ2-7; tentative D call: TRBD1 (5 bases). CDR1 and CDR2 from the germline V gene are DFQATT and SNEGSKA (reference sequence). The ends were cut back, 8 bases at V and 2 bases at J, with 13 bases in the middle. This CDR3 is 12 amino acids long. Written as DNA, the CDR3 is TGCAGTACTGGGGCAGAGACCTACGAGCAGTACTTC. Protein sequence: CSTGAETYEQYF.

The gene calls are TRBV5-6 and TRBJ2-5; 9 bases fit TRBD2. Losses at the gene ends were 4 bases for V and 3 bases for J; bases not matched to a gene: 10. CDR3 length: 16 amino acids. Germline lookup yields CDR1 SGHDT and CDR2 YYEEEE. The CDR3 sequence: CASSRVRLAGEETQYF. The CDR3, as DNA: TGTGCCAGCAGCCGCGTGAGATTAGCGGGGGAAGAGACCCAGTACTTC.

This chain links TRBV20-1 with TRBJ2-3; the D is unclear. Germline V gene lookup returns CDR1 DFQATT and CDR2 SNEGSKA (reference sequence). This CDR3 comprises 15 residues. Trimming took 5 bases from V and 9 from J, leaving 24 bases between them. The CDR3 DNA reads TGCAGTGCTTACCCACCCGATTTTACCGGTCTCACGCAGTATTTT. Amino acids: CSAYPPDFTGLTQYF.

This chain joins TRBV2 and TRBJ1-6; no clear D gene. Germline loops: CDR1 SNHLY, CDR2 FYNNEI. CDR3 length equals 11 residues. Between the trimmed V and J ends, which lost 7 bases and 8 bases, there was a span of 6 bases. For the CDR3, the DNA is TGTGCCAGCACGGGGTATTCACCCCTCCACTTT. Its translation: CASTGYSPLHF.

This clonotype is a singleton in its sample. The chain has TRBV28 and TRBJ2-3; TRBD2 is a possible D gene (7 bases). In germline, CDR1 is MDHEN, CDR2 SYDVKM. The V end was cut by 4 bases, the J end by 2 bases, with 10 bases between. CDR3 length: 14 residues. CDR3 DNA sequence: TGTGCCAGCAGTTCGGGGGGCCCCACAGATACGCAGTATTTT. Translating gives CASSSGGPTDTQYF.

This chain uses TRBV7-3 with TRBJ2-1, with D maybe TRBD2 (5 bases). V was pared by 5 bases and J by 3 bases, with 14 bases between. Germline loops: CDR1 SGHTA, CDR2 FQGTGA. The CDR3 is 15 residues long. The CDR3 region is CASSPQGLHYNEQFF. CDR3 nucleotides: TGTGCCAGCAGCCCACAAGGACTCCACTACAATGAGCAGTTCTTC. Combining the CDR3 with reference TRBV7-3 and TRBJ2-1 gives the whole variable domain GAGVSQTPSNKVTEKGKYVELRCDPISGHTALYWYRQSLGQGPEFLIYFQGTGAADDSGLPNDRFFAVRPEGSVSTLKIQRTERGDSAVYLCASSPQGLHYNEQFFGPGTRLTVL.

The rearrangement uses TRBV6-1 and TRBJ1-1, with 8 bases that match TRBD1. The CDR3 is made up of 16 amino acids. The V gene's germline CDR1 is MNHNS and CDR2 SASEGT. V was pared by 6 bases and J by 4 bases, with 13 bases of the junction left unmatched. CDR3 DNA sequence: TGTGCCAGCAGGACCGGGACAGGCGCCCTGGGCACTGAAGCTTTCTTT. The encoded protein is CASRTGTGALGTEAFF.

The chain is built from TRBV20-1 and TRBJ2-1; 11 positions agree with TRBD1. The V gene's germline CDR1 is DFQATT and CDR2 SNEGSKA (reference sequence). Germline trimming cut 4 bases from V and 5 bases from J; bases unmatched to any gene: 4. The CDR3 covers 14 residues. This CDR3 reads CSATGQGEDNEQFF. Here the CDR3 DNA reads TGCAGTGCTACGGGACAGGGGGAGGACAATGAGCAGTTCTTC.

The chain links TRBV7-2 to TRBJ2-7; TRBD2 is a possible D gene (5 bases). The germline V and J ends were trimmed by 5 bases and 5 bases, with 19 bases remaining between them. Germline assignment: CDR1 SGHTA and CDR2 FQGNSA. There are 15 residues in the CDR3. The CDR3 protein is CASSPDSSRVDEQYF. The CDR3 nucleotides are TGTGCCAGCAGCCCGGACTCCTCGCGGGTGGACGAGCAGTACTTC. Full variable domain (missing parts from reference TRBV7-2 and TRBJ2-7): GAGVSQSPSNKVTEKGKDVELRCDPISGHTALYWYRQSLGQGLEFLIYFQGNSAPDKSGLPSDRFSAERTGGSVSTLTIQRTQQEDSAVYLCASSPDSSRVDEQYFGPGTRLTVT.

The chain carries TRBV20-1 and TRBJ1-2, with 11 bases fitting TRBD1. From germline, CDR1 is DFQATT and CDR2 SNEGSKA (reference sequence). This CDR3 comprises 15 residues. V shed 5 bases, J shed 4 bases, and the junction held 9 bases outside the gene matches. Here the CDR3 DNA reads TGCAGTGCTCCGGGAGGACAGGGGGCGGGCTATGGCTACACCTTC. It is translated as CSAPGGQGAGYGYTF.

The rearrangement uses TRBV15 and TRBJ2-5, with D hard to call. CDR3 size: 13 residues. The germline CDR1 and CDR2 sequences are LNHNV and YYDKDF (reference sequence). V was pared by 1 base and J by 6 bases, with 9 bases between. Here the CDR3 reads CATSRGVIQTQYF. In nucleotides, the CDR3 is TGTGCCACCAGCAGAGGGGTGATACAGACCCAGTACTTC.

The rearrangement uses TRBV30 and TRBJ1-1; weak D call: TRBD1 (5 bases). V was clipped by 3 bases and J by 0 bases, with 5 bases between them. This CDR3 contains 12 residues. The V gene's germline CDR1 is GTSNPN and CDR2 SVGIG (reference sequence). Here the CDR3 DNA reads TGTGCCTGGAGCAGGGTGAACACTGAAGCTTTCTTT. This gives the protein CAWSRVNTEAFF.

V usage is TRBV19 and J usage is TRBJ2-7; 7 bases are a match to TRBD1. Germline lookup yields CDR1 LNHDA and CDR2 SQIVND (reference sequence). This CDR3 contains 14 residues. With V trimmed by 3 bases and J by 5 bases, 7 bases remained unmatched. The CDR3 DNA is TGTGCCAGTAGTATGATGACAGGGATGGACGAGCAGTACTTC. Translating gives CASSMMTGMDEQYF.

CDR3 sequence reads: CASSEMGTENTEAFF. The CDR3 DNA follows: TGTGCCAGCAGTGAAATGGGGACAGAGAACACTGAAGCTTTCTTT. J is TRBJ1-1 and V is TRBV2, with TRBD1 identical over 7 bases. Trimming removed 2 bases from V and 1 base from J; junction bases left unmatched: 4. The CDR3 is 15 residues long. The germline V gene has CDR1 SNHLY and CDR2 FYNNEI.